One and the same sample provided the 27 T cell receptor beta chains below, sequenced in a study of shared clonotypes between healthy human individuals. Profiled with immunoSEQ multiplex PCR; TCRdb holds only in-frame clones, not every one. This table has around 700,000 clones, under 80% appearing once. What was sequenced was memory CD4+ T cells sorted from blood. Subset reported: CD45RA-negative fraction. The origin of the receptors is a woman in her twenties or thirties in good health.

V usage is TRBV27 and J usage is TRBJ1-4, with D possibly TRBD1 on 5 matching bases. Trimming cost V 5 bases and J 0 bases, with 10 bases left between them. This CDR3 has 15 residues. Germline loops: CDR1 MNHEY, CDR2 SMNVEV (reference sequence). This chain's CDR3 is CASSRQSATNEKLFF. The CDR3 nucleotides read TGTGCCAGCAGTCGACAGAGTGCAACTAATGAAAAACTGTTTTTT. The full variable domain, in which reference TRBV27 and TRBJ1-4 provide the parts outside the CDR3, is EAQVTQNPRYLITVTGKKLTVTCSQNMNHEYMSWYRQDPGLGLRQIYYSMNVEVTDKGDVPEGYKVSRKEKRNFPLILESPSPNQTSLYFCASSRQSATNEKLFFGSGTQLSVL.

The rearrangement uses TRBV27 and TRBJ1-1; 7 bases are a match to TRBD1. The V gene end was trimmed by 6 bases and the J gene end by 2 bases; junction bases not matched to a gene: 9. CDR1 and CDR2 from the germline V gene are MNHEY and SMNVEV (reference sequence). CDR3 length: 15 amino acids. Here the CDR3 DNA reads TGTGCCAGCAGCTGGCAGGACAGGATTAACACTGAAGCTTTCTTT. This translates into CASSWQDRINTEAFF.

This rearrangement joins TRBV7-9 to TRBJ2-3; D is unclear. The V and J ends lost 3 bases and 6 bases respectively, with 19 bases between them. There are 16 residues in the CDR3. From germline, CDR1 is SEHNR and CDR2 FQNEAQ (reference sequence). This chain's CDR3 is CASSFYRNRVLDTQYF. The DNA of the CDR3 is TGTGCCAGCAGCTTCTATAGGAACCGGGTGCTCGATACGCAGTATTTT.

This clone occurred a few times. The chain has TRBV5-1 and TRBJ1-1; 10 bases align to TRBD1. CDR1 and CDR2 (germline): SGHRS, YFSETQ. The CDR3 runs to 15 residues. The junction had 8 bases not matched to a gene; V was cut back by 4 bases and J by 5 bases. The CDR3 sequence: CASSHRQGARTEAFF. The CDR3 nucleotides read TGCGCCAGCAGCCACCGACAGGGGGCGCGTACTGAAGCTTTCTTT.

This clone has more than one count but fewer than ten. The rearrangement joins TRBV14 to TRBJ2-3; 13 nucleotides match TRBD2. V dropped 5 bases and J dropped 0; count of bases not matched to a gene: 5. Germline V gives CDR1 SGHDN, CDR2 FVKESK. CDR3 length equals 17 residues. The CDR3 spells CASSSTSGRRSTDTQYF. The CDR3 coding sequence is TGTGCCAGCAGCTCGACTAGCGGGAGGAGGAGCACAGATACGCAGTATTTT.

The CDR3 loop reads CASSFLGKQYF. The CDR3, as DNA: TGTGCCAGCAGTTTCTTAGGAAAGCAGTACTTC. V and J are TRBV27 and TRBJ2-7; D call uncertain. The germline V gene has CDR1 MNHEY and CDR2 SMNVEV (reference sequence). V dropped 3 bases and J dropped 8 bases, with 8 bases sitting between them. CDR3 size: 11 residues.

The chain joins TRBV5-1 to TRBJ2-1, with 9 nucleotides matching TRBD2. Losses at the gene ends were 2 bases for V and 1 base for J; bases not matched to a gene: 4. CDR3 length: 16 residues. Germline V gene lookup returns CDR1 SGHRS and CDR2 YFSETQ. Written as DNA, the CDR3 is TGCGCCAGCAGCTTCCTAGCGGGGCCTTCCTACAATGAGCAGTTCTTC. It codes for CASSFLAGPSYNEQFF.

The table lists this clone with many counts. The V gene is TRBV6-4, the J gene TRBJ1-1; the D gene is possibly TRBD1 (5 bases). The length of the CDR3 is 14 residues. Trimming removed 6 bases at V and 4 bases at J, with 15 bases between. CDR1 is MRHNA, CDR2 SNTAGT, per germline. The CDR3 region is CASRDMRRGTEAFF. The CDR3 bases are TGTGCCAGCAGGGATATGCGGAGGGGCACTGAAGCTTTCTTT.

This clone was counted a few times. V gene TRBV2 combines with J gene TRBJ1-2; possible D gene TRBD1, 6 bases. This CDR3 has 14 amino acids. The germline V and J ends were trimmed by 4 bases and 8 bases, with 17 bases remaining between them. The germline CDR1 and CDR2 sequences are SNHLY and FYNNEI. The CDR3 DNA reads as TGTGCCAGCAGTGCAGCAGGGGATCCCCTCGGCTACACCTTC. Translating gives CASSAAGDPLGYTF.

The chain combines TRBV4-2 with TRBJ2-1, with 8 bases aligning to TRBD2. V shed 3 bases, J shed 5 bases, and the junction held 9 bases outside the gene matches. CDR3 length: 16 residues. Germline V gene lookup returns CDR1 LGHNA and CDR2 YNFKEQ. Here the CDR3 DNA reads TGTGCCAGCAGCCAGCAACTAGCGGAGAGGAACAATGAGCAGTTCTTC. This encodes CASSQQLAERNNEQFF.

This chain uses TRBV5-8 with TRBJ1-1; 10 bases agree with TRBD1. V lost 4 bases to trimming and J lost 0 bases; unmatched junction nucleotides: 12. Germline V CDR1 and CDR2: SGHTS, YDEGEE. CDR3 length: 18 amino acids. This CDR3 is CASSRRTGGMWMNTEAFF. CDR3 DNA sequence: TGTGCCAGCAGCAGAAGGACAGGGGGTATGTGGATGAACACTGAAGCTTTCTTT.

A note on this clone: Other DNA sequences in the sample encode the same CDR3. CDR3 nucleotide sequence: TGTGCCAGCAGCCCCGACGGTAACTATGGCTACACCTTC. Encoded protein: CASSPDGNYGYTF. V usage is TRBV7-9 and J usage is TRBJ1-2; D not certain. Trimming took off 5 bases at V and 1 base at J, with 8 bases between the two ends. Germline-derived CDR1 and CDR2 are SEHNR and FQNEAQ (reference sequence). The CDR3 is 13 residues long.

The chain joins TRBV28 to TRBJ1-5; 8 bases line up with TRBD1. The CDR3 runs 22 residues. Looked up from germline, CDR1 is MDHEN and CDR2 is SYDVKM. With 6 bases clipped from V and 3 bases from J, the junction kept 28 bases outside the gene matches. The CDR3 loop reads CASSQRRFRDRSPFGSNQPQHF. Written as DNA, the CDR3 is TGTGCCAGCAGCCAAAGACGATTCCGGGACAGGTCGCCCTTTGGCTCCAATCAGCCCCAGCATTTT.

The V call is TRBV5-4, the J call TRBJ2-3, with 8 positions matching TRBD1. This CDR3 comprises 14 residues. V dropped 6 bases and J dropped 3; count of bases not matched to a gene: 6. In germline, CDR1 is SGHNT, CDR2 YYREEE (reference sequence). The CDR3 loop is CASTQRTGTDTQYF. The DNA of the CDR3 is TGTGCCAGCACCCAGAGGACAGGGACAGATACGCAGTATTTT.

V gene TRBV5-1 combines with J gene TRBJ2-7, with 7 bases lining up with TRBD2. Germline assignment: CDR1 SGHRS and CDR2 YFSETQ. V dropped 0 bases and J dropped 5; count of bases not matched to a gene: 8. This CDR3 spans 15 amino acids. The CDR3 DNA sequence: TGCGCCAGCAGCTTGGTAGCGCGGGAGTACAACGAGCAGTACTTC. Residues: CASSLVAREYNEQYF.

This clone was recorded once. The CDR3 protein is CASSTGEAYGYTF. The CDR3 nucleotides read TGTGCCAGCAGCACAGGCGAAGCGTATGGCTACACCTTC. The chain carries TRBV6-1 and TRBJ1-2; TRBD1 might be the D (5 bases). The germline gives CDR1 MNHNS, CDR2 SASEGT. With 6 bases removed from V and 5 bases from J, the gap between germline ends came to 13 bases. The CDR3 consists of 13 residues.

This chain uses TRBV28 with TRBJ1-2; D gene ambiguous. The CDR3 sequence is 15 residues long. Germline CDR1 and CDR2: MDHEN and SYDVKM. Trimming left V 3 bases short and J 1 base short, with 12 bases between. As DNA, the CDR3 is TGTGCCAGCAGTTTTGAGTTTGGGCGTAACTATGGCTACACCTTC. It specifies CASSFEFGRNYGYTF.

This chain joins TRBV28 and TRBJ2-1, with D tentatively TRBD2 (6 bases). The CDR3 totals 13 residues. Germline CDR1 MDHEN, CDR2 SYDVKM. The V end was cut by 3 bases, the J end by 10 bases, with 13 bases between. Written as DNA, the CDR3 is TGTGCCAGCAGTTTCGGAGGGGTCGGAGAGCAGTTCTTC. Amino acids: CASSFGGVGEQFF.

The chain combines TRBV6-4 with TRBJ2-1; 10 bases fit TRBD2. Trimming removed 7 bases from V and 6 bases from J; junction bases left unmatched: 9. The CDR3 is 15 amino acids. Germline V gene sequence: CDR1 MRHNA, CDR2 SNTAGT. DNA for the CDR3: TGTGCCAGCACTCATCTAGCGGGAGAGGGCAATGAGCAGTTCTTC. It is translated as CASTHLAGEGNEQFF.

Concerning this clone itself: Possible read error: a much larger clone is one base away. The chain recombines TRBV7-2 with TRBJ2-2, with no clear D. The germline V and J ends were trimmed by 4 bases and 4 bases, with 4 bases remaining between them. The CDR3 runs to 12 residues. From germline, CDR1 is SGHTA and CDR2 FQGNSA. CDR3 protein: CASSSSTGELFF. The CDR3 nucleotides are TGTGCCAGCAGCTCGAGCACCGGGGAGCTGTTTTTT.

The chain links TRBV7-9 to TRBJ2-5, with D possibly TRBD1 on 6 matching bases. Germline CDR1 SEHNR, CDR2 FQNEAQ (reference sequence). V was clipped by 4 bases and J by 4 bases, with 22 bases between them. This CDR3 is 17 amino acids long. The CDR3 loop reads CASSSQGNGHGRETQYF. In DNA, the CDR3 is TGTGCCAGCAGCTCACAGGGAAATGGACATGGTAGAGAGACCCAGTACTTC.

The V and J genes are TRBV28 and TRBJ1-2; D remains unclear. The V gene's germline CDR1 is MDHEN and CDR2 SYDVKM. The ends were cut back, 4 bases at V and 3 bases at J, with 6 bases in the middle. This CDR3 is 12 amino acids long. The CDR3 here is CASSSSDYGYTF. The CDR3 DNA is TGTGCCAGCAGTTCCTCTGACTATGGCTACACCTTC.

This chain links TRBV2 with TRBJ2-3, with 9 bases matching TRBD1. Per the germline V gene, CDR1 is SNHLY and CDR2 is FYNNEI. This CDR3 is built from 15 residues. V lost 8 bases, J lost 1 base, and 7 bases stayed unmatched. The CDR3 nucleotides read TGTGCCAGCGGGGGACAGGGACAACGCACAGATACGCAGTATTTT. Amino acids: CASGGQGQRTDTQYF.

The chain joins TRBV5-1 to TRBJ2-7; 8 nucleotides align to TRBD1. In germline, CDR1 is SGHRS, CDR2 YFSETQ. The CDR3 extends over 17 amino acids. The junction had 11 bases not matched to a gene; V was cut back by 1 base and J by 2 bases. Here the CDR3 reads CASSLSADRAGAYEQYF. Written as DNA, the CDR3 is TGCGCCAGCAGCTTGTCCGCGGACAGGGCAGGAGCCTACGAGCAGTACTTC.

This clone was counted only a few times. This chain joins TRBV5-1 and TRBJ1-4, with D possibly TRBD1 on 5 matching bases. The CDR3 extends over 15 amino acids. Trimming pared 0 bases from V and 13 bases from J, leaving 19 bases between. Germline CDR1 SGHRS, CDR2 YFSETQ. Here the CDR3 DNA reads TGCGCCAGCAGCTTGGAAGGACGTGGAATTACAGGACTGTTTTTT. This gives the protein CASSLEGRGITGLFF.

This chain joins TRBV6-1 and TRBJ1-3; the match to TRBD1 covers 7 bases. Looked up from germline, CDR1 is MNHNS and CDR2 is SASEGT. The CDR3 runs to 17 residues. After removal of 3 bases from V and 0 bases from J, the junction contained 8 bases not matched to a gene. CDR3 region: CASSDLLTGISGNTIYF. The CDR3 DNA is TGTGCCAGCAGTGACCTTTTGACAGGGATCTCTGGAAACACCATATATTTT.

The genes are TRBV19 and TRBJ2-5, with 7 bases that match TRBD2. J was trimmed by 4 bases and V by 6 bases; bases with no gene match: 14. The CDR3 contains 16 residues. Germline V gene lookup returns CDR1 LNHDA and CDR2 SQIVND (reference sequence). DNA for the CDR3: TGTGCCAGTAGGGGGGAGGGCCAGAGTGTCGGAGAGACCCAGTACTTC. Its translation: CASRGEGQSVGETQYF.